This T cell receptor beta chain came from a study of Tregs in tolerant kidney transplant recipients (dated by TCRdb to between 2019 and 2020). For the study in its entirety: Related donors were used in the transplants with nonmyeloablative bone marrow transplantation, and mixed chimerism was transient in the human trials. Before combined kidney and bone marrow transplantation, this study identified donor-specific regulatory T cells using TCRbeta sequencing and then followed those same cells after transplant. Summary of the overall study and its limitations: The study was limited by small patient numbers, and the findings need validation in larger populations and under other immunosuppression protocols. Biological reproducibility was not directly assessed, although technical replication error appeared to be minimal. Donor-specific Treg expansion was found to exceed global Treg expansion in tolerant patients, suggesting antigen-driven rather than nonspecific expansion. For some patients, the PCR primers changed as time went on, which meant samples from those patients could not be compared with one another at the nucleotide level. Expanding Tregs with activated donor B cells appeared to identify the most biologically relevant and donor-specific TCRbeta repertoire.

This clone has only a few counts. Its antigen is currently not known. No much larger clone is present one base from it, and per-base qualities are unavailable. CDR1 and CDR2, per the germline V gene (reference sequence), are LNHDA and SQIVND. The germline ends are 18 bases apart after V is trimmed by 9 bases and J by 7 bases. The CDR3 sequence holds 14 residues, the cysteine and phenylalanine included. Only the CDR3 DNA is retained, 42 bases long and in frame from the first base. For TCRbeta CDR3 sequencing, genomic DNA was extracted from sorted cells using the QIAGEN DNeasy Blood and Tissue Kit. High-throughput TCRbeta CDR3 sequencing was carried out commercially through immunoSEQ, with PCR amplification with bias correction and internal controls included. Turning to the authors' computational methods: Unique productive TCRbeta sequences were defined by CDR3 nucleotide sequence where primers matched, otherwise by CDR3 amino acid sequence with Vbeta and Jbeta genes. To correct sorting error, sequences shared between sorted populations at a frequency ratio of 2:1 or less were removed; the rest were assigned to the higher population. Donor-reactive sequences were defined as at least 5-fold expanded in CFSE-low cells versus unstimulated cells, with frequency of at least 0.01% in CFSE-low cells. Repertoire divergence was quantified by Jensen-Shannon divergence calculated from the top 100 TCRbeta sequences ranked by frequency. For any sample with multiple sequencing runs, sorting error was corrected in each run separately before the runs were pooled. TCRdb re-hosts the immuneACCESS table, in-frame sequences only. Its copies lack some clones; in the studies checked, an unresolved V gene accounts for under half of them, and the cause for the rest is not known. V, J and clone size derive from that table, while D and trimming were established from the DNA sequence. This sample holds under 80,000 clones; approximately 85% were observed only once. The ten largest clones add up to 2.1% of the sample.

The time point tag for this specimen amounts to: blood sample drawn before combined kidney and bone marrow transplant. Thawed PBMCs were FACS-sorted into unstimulated Tregs (CD4+CD25+CD127-), CD4+ non-Tregs (CD4+CD25-), CD4 cells and CD8 cells. Before Treg sorting, thawed PBMCs were rested overnight at 37°C with 200 IU/ml IL-2. The patients were several recipients of combined kidney and bone marrow transplants from the ITN036ST trial, and samples were available only from these trial subjects. Healthy control blood was processed to PBMCs with a Ficoll density gradient and then cryopreserved, whereas patient PBMCs were collected both before and after transplant.

This sequence was found in a human donor who received a combined kidney and bone marrow transplant. The sequence links TRBV19 to TRBJ1-4, and possibly TRBD1, on 5 matching bases. The material was Tregs from blood, obtained before the transplant. The CDR3 region: CASAAGWQGEKLFF. The nucleotide sequence is given as TGTGCCAGCGCCGCAGGGTGGCAGGGTGAAAAACTGTTTTTT.